The next 14 T cell receptor beta chains were all read from a single sample in a study of preoperative IRX-2 immunotherapy in early breast cancer. The treatment denotes: preoperative locoregional IRX-2 cytokine immunotherapy. The repertoire was sequenced with immunoSEQ multiplex PCR; TCRdb's copy has only in-frame clones and lacks some. The data show about 98,000 clones, just over 85% seen once. Sequencing used tumor tissue, obtained after IRX-2 immunotherapy. The receptors originated from a human donor with breast cancer.

The chain combines TRBV5-1 with TRBJ1-1; TRBD1 might be the D (6 bases). The V gene lost 0 bases and the J gene lost 5 bases, with 11 bases spanning the gap. From germline, CDR1 is SGHRS and CDR2 YFSETQ. The CDR3 is 14 amino acids. CDR3 nucleotide sequence: TGCGCCAGCAGCTTGGCTGGGGGGCGAACTGAAGCTTTCTTT. This sequence encodes CASSLAGGRTEAFF.

The V and J genes are TRBV5-1 and TRBJ2-5; D is undetermined. Germline loops: CDR1 SGHRS, CDR2 YFSETQ. The CDR3 length is 17 residues. Deletions cut 4 bases from V and 2 bases from J, with 21 bases between. The CDR3 DNA is TGCGCCAGCAGCGCGCGGTTGTTAGGGCGGTTACAAGAGACCCAGTACTTC. Protein product: CASSARLLGRLQETQYF. Drawing the rest from reference TRBV5-1 and TRBJ2-5, the complete variable domain is KAGVTQTPRYLIKTRGQQVTLSCSPISGHRSVSWYQQTPGQGLQFLFEYFSETQRNKGNFPGRFSGRQFSNSRSEMNVSTLELGDSALYLCASSARLLGRLQETQYFGPGTRLLVL.

The chain joins TRBV18 to TRBJ2-7; tentatively, D is TRBD2 (5 bases). V was shortened by 2 bases and J by 2 bases, with 22 bases between the two germline ends. The V gene's germline CDR1 is KGHSH and CDR2 LQKENI. This CDR3 is 18 amino acids long. CDR3 nucleotides: TGTGCCAGCTCACCAAGAGGAGTCGGTGGGAGTGGGACCTACGAGCAGTACTTC. Protein product: CASSPRGVGGSGTYEQYF. Drawing the rest from reference TRBV18 and TRBJ2-7, the complete variable domain is NAGVMQNPRHLVRRRGQEARLRCSPMKGHSHVYWYRQLPEEGLKFMVYLQKENIIDESGMPKERFSAEFPKEGPSILRIQQVVRGDSAAYFCASSPRGVGGSGTYEQYFGPGTRLTVT.

J is TRBJ1-1 and V is TRBV6-8; TRBD1 matches 7 bases. CDR3 length: 17 residues. J lost 6 bases, V lost 6 bases, and 19 bases had no gene match. Germline values: CDR1 MNHGY, CDR2 SAAAGT. The CDR3 loop is CASRGREGARRMAEAFF. CDR3 nucleotide sequence: TGTGCCAGCAGGGGGCGTGAGGGGGCGCGAAGGATGGCTGAAGCTTTCTTT.

The chain joins TRBV28 to TRBJ2-7, with TRBD2 matching 9 bases. V was pared by 7 bases and J by 7 bases, with 17 bases of the junction left unmatched. The CDR3 sequence is 16 residues long. Per germline, CDR1 MDHEN and CDR2 SYDVKM. The CDR3 here is CASNIGTGLASGEQYF. The CDR3 region has the DNA TGTGCCAGCAATATTGGGACGGGACTAGCCTCCGGGGAGCAGTACTTC.

The V gene is TRBV28, the J gene TRBJ1-5, with 9 bases identical to TRBD1. After removal of 5 bases from V and 3 bases from J, the junction contained 5 bases not matched to a gene. Looked up from germline, CDR1 is MDHEN and CDR2 is SYDVKM. The CDR3 contains 15 residues. The CDR3 region is CASSPGTGNNQPQHF. In DNA form, the CDR3 reads TGTGCCAGCAGTCCTGGGACAGGGAACAATCAGCCCCAGCATTTT.

This chain joins TRBV5-1 and TRBJ2-7, with TRBD1 identical over 7 bases. Germline V gives CDR1 SGHRS, CDR2 YFSETQ. The length of the CDR3 is 14 residues. Germline trimming cut 0 bases from V and 1 base from J; bases unmatched to any gene: 1. Written as DNA, the CDR3 is TGCGCCAGCAGCTTGGGGGGACAGTCCTACGAGCAGTACTTC. Translation: CASSLGGQSYEQYF.

This clone was found once. This sequence joins TRBV19 and TRBJ1-6; no clear D gene. This CDR3 contains 13 residues. V gave up 6 bases and J gave up 4 bases, with 7 bases separating them. CDR1 LNHDA and CDR2 SQIVND come from the germline V gene (reference sequence). CDR3 amino acids: CASRPQYNSPLHF. The CDR3 region has the DNA TGTGCCAGTAGACCACAATATAATTCACCCCTCCACTTT.

As concerns this clone: This CDR3 is also generated by other DNA sequences in the sample. V usage is TRBV5-1 and J usage is TRBJ2-7; D gene ambiguous. Germline-derived CDR1 and CDR2 are SGHRS and YFSETQ. This CDR3 spans 14 amino acids. The ends were cut back, 0 bases at V and 0 bases at J, with 7 bases in the middle. CDR3 sequence reads: CASSLADNSYEQYF. The CDR3 coding sequence is TGCGCCAGCAGCTTGGCGGATAACTCCTACGAGCAGTACTTC.

The rearrangement links TRBV19 to TRBJ2-7, with 7 bases lining up with TRBD2. Germline-derived CDR1 and CDR2 are LNHDA and SQIVND (reference sequence). The V and J ends lost 2 bases and 6 bases, in that order; junction bases with no gene match: 13. This CDR3 has 16 residues. In nucleotides, the CDR3 is TGTGCCAGTAGTATAATCTATCGGCGGGAGCCTCTCGAGCAGTACTTC. Translated, it gives CASSIIYRREPLEQYF. Full variable domain (missing parts from reference TRBV19 and TRBJ2-7): DGGITQSPKYLFRKEGQNVTLSCEQNLNHDAMYWYRQDPGQGLRLIYYSQIVNDFQKGDIAEGYSVSREKKESFPLTVTSAQKNPTAFYLCASSIIYRREPLEQYFGPGTRLTVT.

This sequence joins TRBV15 and TRBJ2-2, with D perhaps matching TRBD2 (6 bases). With 1 base removed from V and 1 base from J, the gap between germline ends came to 7 bases. From germline, CDR1 is LNHNV and CDR2 YYDKDF (reference sequence). The CDR3 totals 15 residues. In nucleotides, the CDR3 is TGTGCCACCAGCAGAGGGACTAAGAACACCGGGGAGCTGTTTTTT. It is translated as CATSRGTKNTGELFF.

The chain recombines TRBV29-1 with TRBJ2-7, with 8 bases matching TRBD1. This CDR3 has 13 residues. V gave up 6 bases and J gave up 4 bases; unmatched junction bases: 8. Germline assignment: CDR1 SQVTM and CDR2 ANQGSEA. The CDR3, as DNA: TGCAGCGTCGGCCATGGACAGGGATACGAGCAGTACTTC. Protein: CSVGHGQGYEQYF.

The chain employs TRBV25-1 and TRBJ1-5; perhaps TRBD1 as D (5 bases). The V gene's germline CDR1 is MGHDK and CDR2 SYGVNS. Trimming pared 6 bases from V and 2 bases from J, leaving 14 bases between. This CDR3 is 15 amino acids long. CDR3 amino acids: CASSSSGQGNQPQHF. The CDR3, as DNA: TGTGCCAGCAGCTCCTCGGGGCAAGGCAATCAGCCCCAGCATTTT.

CDR3: CASSARGDNSPLHF. In DNA form, the CDR3 reads TGTGCCAGTAGTGCCAGGGGCGATAATTCACCCCTCCACTTT. The gene calls are TRBV19 and TRBJ1-6, with D possibly matching TRBD1 (6 bases). Germline V gene sequence: CDR1 LNHDA, CDR2 SQIVND (reference sequence). CDR3 length equals 14 residues. Trimming took 5 bases from V and 5 from J, leaving 10 bases between them.